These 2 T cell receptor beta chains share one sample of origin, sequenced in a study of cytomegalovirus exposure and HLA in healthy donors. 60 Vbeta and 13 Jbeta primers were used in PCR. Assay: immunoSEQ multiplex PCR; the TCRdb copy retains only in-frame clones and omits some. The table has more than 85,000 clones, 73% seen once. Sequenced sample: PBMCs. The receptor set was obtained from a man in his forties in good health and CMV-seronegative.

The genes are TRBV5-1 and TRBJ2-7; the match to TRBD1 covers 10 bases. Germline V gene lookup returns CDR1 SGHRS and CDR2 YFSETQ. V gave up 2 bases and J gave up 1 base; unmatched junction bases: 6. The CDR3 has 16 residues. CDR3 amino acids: CASSFSPGQGSYEQYF. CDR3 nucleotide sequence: TGCGCCAGCAGCTTCTCTCCGGGACAGGGGTCCTACGAGCAGTACTTC.

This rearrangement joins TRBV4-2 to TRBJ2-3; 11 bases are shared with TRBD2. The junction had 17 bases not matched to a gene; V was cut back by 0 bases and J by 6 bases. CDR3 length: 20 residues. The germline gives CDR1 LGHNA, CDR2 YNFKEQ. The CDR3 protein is CASSQEQRVRTSGLGDTQYF. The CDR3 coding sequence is TGTGCCAGCAGCCAAGAACAGAGGGTCCGGACTAGCGGGTTGGGGGATACGCAGTATTTT.